The T cell receptor (beta chain) under discussion was sequenced for a study of blood T cell repertoires in COVID-19. Sequenced by immunoSEQ multiplex PCR; TCRdb stores in-frame clones only, minus some. The sample holds tens of thousands of clones, around 86% seen once. A remark on this clone: A far larger clone lies a single base away; this is likely a read error.

Source material: peripheral blood. The TCR was taken from a man aged 50 or older in a cohort sampled during active COVID-19.

The CDR3 nucleotides read TGCGCCAGCTGCCACGCCCGGACAGCACTGAACTATGGCTACACCTTC. Translated: CASCHARTALNYGYTF. The chain couples TRBV10-2 to TRBJ1-2; D perhaps matches TRBD1 (6 bases). CDR1 WSHSY and CDR2 SAAADI come from the germline V gene. Trimming cost V 8 bases and J 2 bases, with 21 bases left between them. This CDR3 comprises 16 residues.